This T cell receptor beta chain was documented in a study of T cells in localized non-small cell lung cancer. Study findings and constraints: Sequencing, confined to only one tumor region, leaves heterogeneity possible.

Sequenced by immunoSEQ multiplex PCR; TCRdb stores in-frame clones only, minus some. This table has about 59,000 clones, about 89% appearing once. Germline-derived CDR1 and CDR2 are LNHDA and SQIVND (reference sequence). Trimming removed 5 bases from V and 4 bases from J, with 12 bases in between. This CDR3 is 13 amino acids long. As to this clone: The antigen remains undetermined.

This sequence originates from a man aged 40 to 70 with stage I lung adenocarcinoma. Here the sequenced sample was peripheral blood, taken before any cancer treatment. The chain recombines TRBV19 with TRBJ2-7; D ambiguous. In DNA, the CDR3 is TGTGCCAGTAGTCCTCGGACCTCATACGAGCAGTACTTC. Protein: CASSPRTSYEQYF.